This section outlines one TCR beta chain sequence together with its context. This CDR3 is 16 amino acids long. Trimming took 5 bases from V and 7 from J; bases not matched to a gene: 11. Germline V gene lookup returns CDR1 SEHNR and CDR2 FQNEAQ (reference sequence). With a J-beta primer mix and a sample-barcoded 5' primer, a second PCR ran about 7 to 12 cycles. TCRdb used MiXCR to reprocess the 5' RACE reads, holding one entry per CDR3 protein. This sample has roughly 1.5 million distinct CDR3 sequences, with approximately 43% found just once. These data are taken from a study of blood T cells in healthy people across ages.

Sequencing was carried out using blood. V is TRBV7-9 and J is TRBJ2-1; 10 bases align to TRBD2. The source of this sequence is a young woman in good health. Here the CDR3 reads CASSQPSGRVGNEQFF. DNA for the CDR3: TGTGCCAGCAGCCAGCCTAGCGGGAGAGTTGGGAATGAGCAGTTCTTC.